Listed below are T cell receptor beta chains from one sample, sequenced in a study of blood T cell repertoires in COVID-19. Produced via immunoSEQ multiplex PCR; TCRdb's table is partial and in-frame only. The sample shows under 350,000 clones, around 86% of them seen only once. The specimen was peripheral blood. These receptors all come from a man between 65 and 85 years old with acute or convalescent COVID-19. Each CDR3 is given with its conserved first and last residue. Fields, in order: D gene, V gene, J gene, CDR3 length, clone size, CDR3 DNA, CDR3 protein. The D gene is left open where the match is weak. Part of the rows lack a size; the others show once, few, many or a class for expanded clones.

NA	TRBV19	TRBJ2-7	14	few	TGTGCCAGTAGTATAAGCCAGACAATCTACGAGCAGTACTTC	CASSISQTIYEQYF
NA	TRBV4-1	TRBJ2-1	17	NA	TGCGCCAGCAGCCATAGTACAGGGGGTTCGTCTCAGCGGGGGCAGTTCTTC	CASSHSTGGSSQRGQFF
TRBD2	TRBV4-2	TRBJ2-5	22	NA	TGTGCCAGCAGCCCGCAACCGCTAGCGGGGGGGCGGCGTAGCGACTTGCAAGAGACCCAGTACTTC	CASSPQPLAGGRRSDLQETQYF
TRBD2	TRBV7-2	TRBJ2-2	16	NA	TGTGCCAGCAGCTCTTATAGCGGGGGGGCAGACGGGGAGCTGTTTTTT	CASSSYSGGADGELFF
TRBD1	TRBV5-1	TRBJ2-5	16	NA	TGCGCCAGCAGCTTGGCCATACAGACAGGGGGGGAGACCCAGTACTTC	CASSLAIQTGGETQYF
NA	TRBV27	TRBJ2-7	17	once	TGTGCCAGCAGTTTATACCCCACGGGGAGTAACCCCTACGAGCAGTACTTC	CASSLYPTGSNPYEQYF
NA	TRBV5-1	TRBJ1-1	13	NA	TGCGCCAGCAGCTTCTCGGGAAACACTGAAGCTTTCTTT	CASSFSGNTEAFF
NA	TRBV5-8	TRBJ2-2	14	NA	TGTGCCAGCAGCTTGTCGCAGGACACCGGGGAGCTGTTTTTT	CASSLSQDTGELFF
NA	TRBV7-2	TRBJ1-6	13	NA	TGTGCCAGCACCGGGGCCTATAATTCACCCCTCCACTTT	CASTGAYNSPLHF
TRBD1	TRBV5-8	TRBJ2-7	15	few	TGTGCCAGCAGCTTGGGACAGGGTTTGACCTACGAGCAGTACTTC	CASSLGQGLTYEQYF
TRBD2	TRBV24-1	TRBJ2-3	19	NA	TGTGCCACCAGTGATTTGGCTAGCGGGGGGAGCGAGGGGGCAGATACGCAGTATTTT	CATSDLASGGSEGADTQYF
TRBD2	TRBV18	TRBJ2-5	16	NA	TGTGCCAGCTCACCCCGACTAGCGGAGACCCAAGAGACCCAGTACTTC	CASSPRLAETQETQYF
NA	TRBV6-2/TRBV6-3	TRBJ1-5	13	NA	TGTGCCAGCAGTTCGTATAGCAATCAGCCCCAGCATTTT	CASSSYSNQPQHF
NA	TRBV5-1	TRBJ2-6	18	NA	TGCGCCAGCAGCTTGGTGGCAGGGATACTCTCTGGGGCCAACGTCCTGACTTTC	CASSLVAGILSGANVLTF
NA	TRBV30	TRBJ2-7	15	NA	TGTGCCTGGAGCGTCTTAGCGGCCTACTCCTACGAGCAGTACTTC	CAWSVLAAYSYEQYF
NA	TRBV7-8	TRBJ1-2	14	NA	TGTGCCAGCAGCTTAATGGGGGGGTACTATGGCTACACCTTC	CASSLMGGYYGYTF
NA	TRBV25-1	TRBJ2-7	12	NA	TGTGCCAGCAGTCTTACAAGATACGAGCAGTACTTC	CASSLTRYEQYF
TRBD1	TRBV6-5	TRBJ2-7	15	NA	TGTGCCAGCAGTTACGCCGGGACAGGGACCTACGAGCAGTACTTC	CASSYAGTGTYEQYF
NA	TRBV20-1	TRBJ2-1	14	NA	TGCAGTGCTAGTAAGGGGCTGACCCACAATGAGCAGTTCTTC	CSASKGLTHNEQFF
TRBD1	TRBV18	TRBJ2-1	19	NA	TGTGCCAGCTCACCGTCACCGGGACAGGGCGTCAGCTCCTACAATGAGCAGTTCTTC	CASSPSPGQGVSSYNEQFF
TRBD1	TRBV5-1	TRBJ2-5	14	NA	TGCGCCAGCAGCTCACAGGGGAGCCAAGAGACCCAGTACTTC	CASSSQGSQETQYF
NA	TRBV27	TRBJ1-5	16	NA	TGTGCCAGCAGACCCGAGACAGATTATAGCAATCAGCCCCAGCATTTT	CASRPETDYSNQPQHF
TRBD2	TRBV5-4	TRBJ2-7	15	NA	TGTGCCAGCAGCACACTCGGGCTAGCGGGCTCTGAGCAGTACTTC	CASSTLGLAGSEQYF
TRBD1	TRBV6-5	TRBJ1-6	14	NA	TGTGCCAGCAGTTCGACAGGGGTGAATTCACCCCTCCACTTT	CASSSTGVNSPLHF
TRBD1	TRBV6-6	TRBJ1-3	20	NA	TGTGCCAGCAGTCCCTTCGGCGGGAGGGGGCAGGGATCCTCTGGAAACACCATATATTTT	CASSPFGGRGQGSSGNTIYF
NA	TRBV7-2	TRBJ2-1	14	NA	TGTGCCAGCAGCTTACTCGGGGGAGAGGTTGAGCAGTTCTTC	CASSLLGGEVEQFF
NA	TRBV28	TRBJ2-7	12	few	TGTGCCAGCAGTTTAGTGGGGGGCGAGCAGTACTTC	CASSLVGGEQYF
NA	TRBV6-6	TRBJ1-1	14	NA	TGTGCCAGCAGTACGTGGACAGCAAACACTGAAGCTTTCTTT	CASSTWTANTEAFF
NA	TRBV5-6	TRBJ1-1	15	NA	TGTGCCAGCAGCTTAAGTCCACAGTTGAACACTGAAGCTTTCTTT	CASSLSPQLNTEAFF
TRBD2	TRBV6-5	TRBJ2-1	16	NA	TGTGCCAGCAGTTACGATCTTAGCGGGGCCACCAATGAGCAGTTCTTC	CASSYDLSGATNEQFF
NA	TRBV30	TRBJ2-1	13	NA	TGTGCCTGGAGTGTAGCTAGCTACAATGAGCAGTTCTTC	CAWSVASYNEQFF
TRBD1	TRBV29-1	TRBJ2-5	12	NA	TGCAGCGGCTACAGGGGTCAAGAGACCCAGTACTTC	CSGYRGQETQYF
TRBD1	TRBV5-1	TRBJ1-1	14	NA	TGCGCCAGCAGCCCTTACAGGGGATCGGCTGAAGCTTTCTTT	CASSPYRGSAEAFF
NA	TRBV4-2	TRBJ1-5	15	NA	TGTGCCAGCAGCCAAGCCTATAACTACAATCAGCCCCAGCATTTT	CASSQAYNYNQPQHF
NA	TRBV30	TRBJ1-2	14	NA	TGTGCCTGGCGCTCCGGGGGGGGTAACTATGGCTACACCTTC	CAWRSGGGNYGYTF
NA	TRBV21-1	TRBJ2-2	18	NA	TGTGCCAGCTCCCGCCACAGGGGTGGCGAGTGGAACACCGGGGAGCTGTTTTTT	CASSRHRGGEWNTGELFF